The 25 T cell receptor beta chains in this list originate from one sample, sequenced in a study of cytomegalovirus exposure and HLA in healthy donors. TCRdb's copy holds only in-frame clones and misses some; the assay was immunoSEQ multiplex PCR. Altogether around 400,000 clones are present, roughly 89% being singletons, with the ten largest covering roughly 0.83%. Sequencing was performed on PBMCs. The receptors stem from a woman under 30 in good health and CMV-seronegative.

The chain combines TRBV25-1 with TRBJ2-7; weak D call: TRBD1 (5 bases). CDR3 size: 13 residues. Germline-derived CDR1 and CDR2 are MGHDK and SYGVNS. Trimming pared 11 bases from V and 1 base from J, leaving 15 bases between. Here the CDR3 reads CAAGDRSSYEQYF. The CDR3 DNA reads TGTGCCGCAGGCGACAGATCGTCCTACGAGCAGTACTTC.

The gene calls are TRBV28 and TRBJ2-7, with 7 bases that match TRBD2. V lost 3 bases, J lost 3 bases, and 5 bases stayed unmatched. Per germline, CDR1 MDHEN and CDR2 SYDVKM. This CDR3 spans 14 amino acids. The CDR3 bases are TGTGCCAGCAGTTTGAAGCGGGATTTCTACGAGCAGTACTTC. Its translation: CASSLKRDFYEQYF. Supplemented by reference TRBV28 and TRBJ2-7, the full variable domain reads DVKVTQSSRYLVKRTGEKVFLECVQDMDHENMFWYRQDPGLGLRLIYFSYDVKMKEKGDIPEGYSVSREKKERFSLILESASTNQTSMYLCASSLKRDFYEQYFGPGTRLTVT.

V and J are TRBV28 and TRBJ1-1; TRBD1 matches at 9 bases. This CDR3 is built from 13 residues. Germline trimming cut 7 bases from V and 6 bases from J; bases unmatched to any gene: 6. Germline CDR1 MDHEN, CDR2 SYDVKM. This CDR3 reads CASIRQGGAEAFF. As DNA, the CDR3 is TGTGCCAGCATCCGACAGGGGGGAGCTGAAGCTTTCTTT.

This clone was observed a single time. The chain is built from TRBV7-3 and TRBJ1-1, with 7 bases lining up with TRBD1. Germline lookup yields CDR1 SGHTA and CDR2 FQGTGA. This CDR3 region has 14 residues. The V gene end was trimmed by 4 bases and the J gene end by 7 bases; junction bases not matched to a gene: 9. The CDR3 sequence is CASSSRTGSYEAFF. The CDR3 DNA is TGTGCCAGCAGCTCCCGGACAGGCTCCTATGAAGCTTTCTTT.

Written as DNA, the CDR3 is TGTGCCAGCAGCCCAAAACCCCGGGACAGGGTGAATTCACCCCTCCACTTT. This sequence encodes CASSPKPRDRVNSPLHF. The chain combines TRBV11-2 with TRBJ1-6, with TRBD1 identical over 9 bases. Germline V lookup: CDR1 SGHAT, CDR2 FQNNGV. The CDR3 is 17 residues long. V shed 5 bases, J shed 7 bases, and the junction held 12 bases outside the gene matches. Full variable domain (remainder filled in from reference TRBV11-2 and TRBJ1-6): EAGVAQSPRYKIIEKRQSVAFWCNPISGHATLYWYQQILGQGPKLLIQFQNNGVVDDSQLPKDRFSAERLKGVDSTLKIQPAKLEDSAVYLCASSPKPRDRVNSPLHFGNGTRLTVT.

The chain is built from TRBV30 and TRBJ2-2; tentatively, D is TRBD1 (5 bases). Germline V gene sequence: CDR1 GTSNPN, CDR2 SVGIG (reference sequence). V lost 8 bases, J lost 4 bases, and 20 bases lay in between. The CDR3 sequence is 15 residues long. The CDR3 region is CARVDAQGSTGELFF. The DNA of the CDR3 is TGTGCCCGCGTGGACGCGCAGGGAAGCACCGGGGAGCTGTTTTTT.

The gene calls are TRBV29-1 and TRBJ2-7; perhaps TRBD1 as D (6 bases). CDR3 size: 15 residues. Germline-derived CDR1 and CDR2 are SQVTM and ANQGSEA. Deletions cut 1 base from V and 3 bases from J, with 16 bases between. This CDR3 reads CSVEVRDTTDYEQYF. The DNA of the CDR3 is TGCAGCGTTGAAGTACGGGACACCACAGACTACGAGCAGTACTTC.

This chain joins TRBV10-1 and TRBJ1-1; 9 bases line up with TRBD1. J lost 5 bases, V lost 5 bases, and 9 bases had no gene match. This CDR3 has 15 residues. Germline V gene lookup returns CDR1 WNHNN and CDR2 SYGVQD (reference sequence). CDR3 sequence reads: CASSSTGGRWTEAFF. CDR3 bases: TGCGCCAGCAGTTCAACAGGGGGCCGGTGGACTGAAGCTTTCTTT.

CDR3 sequence: CASSYVRDRQETQYF. As DNA, the CDR3 is TGTGCCAGCAGTTACGTCAGGGACAGACAAGAGACCCAGTACTTC. The chain uses TRBV6-5 and TRBJ2-5; 7 positions agree with TRBD1. The CDR3 is 15 residues long. CDR1 and CDR2 from the germline V gene are MNHEY and SVGAGI. V lost 2 bases and J lost 2; bases outside the gene matches: 5.

This chain uses TRBV4-2 with TRBJ1-2; tentatively, D is TRBD1 (5 bases). This CDR3 has 13 residues. CDR1 and CDR2 (germline): LGHNA, YNFKEQ. The V end was cut by 7 bases, the J end by 13 bases, with 22 bases between. The DNA for the CDR3 is TGTGCCAGCACCCCGGATGGAGGGACCCGCTTCACCTTC. Protein: CASTPDGGTRFTF.

The V and J genes are TRBV11-2 and TRBJ2-7, with 7 bases aligning to TRBD2. Germline V lookup: CDR1 SGHAT, CDR2 FQNNGV. This CDR3 comprises 14 residues. After removal of 2 bases from V and 2 bases from J, the junction contained 3 bases not matched to a gene. The chain's CDR3 is CASSLLGGTYEQYF. CDR3 nucleotides: TGTGCCAGCAGCTTACTGGGGGGGACCTACGAGCAGTACTTC.

The chain joins TRBV10-2 to TRBJ1-6; D gene uncertain. Germline loops: CDR1 WSHSY, CDR2 SAAADI. CDR3 size: 13 residues. Between the trimmed V and J ends, which lost 9 bases and 0 bases, there was a span of 6 bases. The CDR3 is CASTSSYNSPLHF. The CDR3 nucleotides read TGCGCCAGTACTAGCTCCTATAATTCACCCCTCCACTTT.

Regarding this clone: In the same sample, other DNA sequences code for this CDR3. The chain combines TRBV28 with TRBJ2-7; 10 positions agree with TRBD1. CDR1 is MDHEN, CDR2 SYDVKM, per germline. The V segment lost 5 bases and the J segment 4 bases; nucleotides outside the gene matches: 5. The CDR3 has 14 residues. For the CDR3, the DNA is TGTGCCAGCAGTCTAAGACAGGGGGCTTACGAGCAGTACTTC. It specifies CASSLRQGAYEQYF.

The CDR3 loop is CASSPHPGQGDTEAFF. CDR3 nucleotide sequence: TGTGCCAGCAGCCCTCACCCGGGACAGGGAGACACTGAAGCTTTCTTT. The chain carries TRBV9 and TRBJ1-1; 9 positions match TRBD1. CDR3 size: 16 residues. V was clipped by 4 bases and J by 3 bases; unmatched bases: 10. CDR1 and CDR2 from the germline V gene are SGDLS and YYNGEE.

The chain couples TRBV6-1 to TRBJ2-4; weak D call: TRBD1 (5 bases). The CDR3 extends over 14 amino acids. Germline CDR1 MNHNS, CDR2 SASEGT. Between the trimmed V and J ends, which lost 2 bases and 9 bases, there was a span of 14 bases. CDR3 DNA: TGTGCCAGCAGTGAATTGGGCAGGGAAATCATTCAGTACTTC. Translation gives CASSELGREIIQYF.

This chain connects TRBV29-1 to TRBJ1-2; unclear D gene. CDR1 is SQVTM, CDR2 ANQGSEA, per germline. V was pared by 6 bases and J by 5 bases, with 13 bases between. The CDR3 runs to 12 residues. DNA for the CDR3: TGCAGCGTGAGGGCGGAAGTATATGGCTACACCTTC. Amino acid sequence: CSVRAEVYGYTF.

V and J are TRBV29-1 and TRBJ1-2, with a possible D match to TRBD1 (6 bases). Deletions cut 3 bases from V and 6 bases from J, with 8 bases between. This CDR3 is 11 amino acids long. Germline CDR1 reads SQVTM; CDR2 reads ANQGSEA. The CDR3 nucleotides are TGCAGCGTTGAGGGGGCGAATGGCTACACCTTC. As protein: CSVEGANGYTF.

Of note for this clone: It is likely a read error: a sequence one base away is far more abundant. The J gene is TRBJ2-2, the V gene TRBV6-1, with D maybe TRBD2 (5 bases). Germline V lookup: CDR1 MNHNS, CDR2 SASEGT. V shed 3 bases and J shed 4 bases, with 6 bases lying between them. The CDR3 covers 13 residues. The CDR3 DNA is TGTGCCAGCAGTGACCGGGGCACCGGGGAGCTGTTTTTT. Translation: CASSDRGTGELFF.

V usage is TRBV16 and J usage is TRBJ1-2, with 10 bases identical to TRBD1. Trimming removed 0 bases from V and 8 bases from J; junction bases left unmatched: 6. The CDR3 spans 15 residues. The germline V gene has CDR1 KGHSY and CDR2 FQNENV. The CDR3 is CASSQSGTGARGYTF. The CDR3 nucleotides are TGTGCCAGCAGCCAATCCGGGACAGGGGCGCGGGGCTACACCTTC.

The J gene is TRBJ1-2, the V gene TRBV5-1; 7 bases fit TRBD1. The CDR3 runs to 15 residues. Germline V gene data show CDR1 as SGHRS and CDR2 as YFSETQ. J was trimmed by 4 bases and V by 2 bases; bases with no gene match: 8. DNA for the CDR3: TGCGCCAGCAGCTTTACTACCACAGGGGCCTATGGCTACACCTTC. Its protein is CASSFTTTGAYGYTF.

Notes on this clone: Other DNA sequences in this sample translate to the same CDR3. The chain uses TRBV9 and TRBJ2-7, with TRBD2 matching 7 bases. Germline V CDR1 and CDR2: SGDLS, YYNGEE. The CDR3 contains 14 residues. The trim removed 0 bases at V and 2 bases at J, leaving 2 bases unmatched. CDR3 DNA sequence: TGTGCCAGCAGCGTAGGGGGGGGAACCTACGAGCAGTACTTC. As protein: CASSVGGGTYEQYF.

The chain recombines TRBV19 with TRBJ2-7; the D gene is possibly TRBD1 (6 bases). Trimming took off 3 bases at V and 5 bases at J, with 11 bases between the two ends. CDR3 length: 13 amino acids. Germline CDR1 LNHDA, CDR2 SQIVND (reference sequence). The CDR3: CASSIPDSHEQYF. CDR3 coding DNA: TGTGCCAGTAGTATTCCGGACAGCCACGAGCAGTACTTC.

The chain is built from TRBV19 and TRBJ2-7, with a tentative D call TRBD2 (6 bases). Germline-derived CDR1 and CDR2 are LNHDA and SQIVND (reference sequence). The CDR3 spans 15 residues. V lost 7 bases to trimming and J lost 4 bases, with 20 bases between them. The CDR3 bases are TGTGCCAGTAAGTGGGAAGCCGGGACTCGATACGAGCAGTACTTC. Translating gives CASKWEAGTRYEQYF. Looking up the rest from reference TRBV19 and TRBJ2-7 gives the full variable domain: DGGITQSPKYLFRKEGQNVTLSCEQNLNHDAMYWYRQDPGQGLRLIYYSQIVNDFQKGDIAEGYSVSREKKESFPLTVTSAQKNPTAFYLCASKWEAGTRYEQYFGPGTRLTVT.

CDR3 sequence: CASSFPRGATDQTYNEQFF. The CDR3 nucleotides are TGTGCCAGCAGCTTTCCACGGGGGGCGACTGATCAGACCTACAATGAGCAGTTCTTC. This chain uses TRBV7-9 with TRBJ2-1; a possible D gene is TRBD2 (7 bases). CDR3 length: 19 residues. The V gene lost 3 bases and the J gene lost 2 bases, with 23 bases spanning the gap. Germline V gene sequence: CDR1 SEHNR, CDR2 FQNEAQ (reference sequence).

The rearrangement uses TRBV18 and TRBJ2-2; TRBD1 matches at 7 bases. Germline CDR1 KGHSH, CDR2 LQKENI. This CDR3 has 16 amino acids. V dropped 3 bases and J dropped 2; count of bases not matched to a gene: 6. DNA of the CDR3: TGTGCCAGCTCACCGCGACAGGGAGATAACACCGGGGAGCTGTTTTTT. Translating gives CASSPRQGDNTGELFF.